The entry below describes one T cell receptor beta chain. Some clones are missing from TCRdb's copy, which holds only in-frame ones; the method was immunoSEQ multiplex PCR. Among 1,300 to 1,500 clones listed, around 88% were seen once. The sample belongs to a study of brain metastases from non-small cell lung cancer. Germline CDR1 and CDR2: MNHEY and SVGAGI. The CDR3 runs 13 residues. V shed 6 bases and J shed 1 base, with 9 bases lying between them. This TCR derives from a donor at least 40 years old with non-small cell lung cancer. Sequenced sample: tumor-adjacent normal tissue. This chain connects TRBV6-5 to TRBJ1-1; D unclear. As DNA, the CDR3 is TGTGCCAGCAGCCCGCCAGGGAACACTGAAGCTTTCTTT. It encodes CASSPPGNTEAFF.